The clone carrying this T cell receptor (beta chain) was seen ten or more times. One entry per CDR3 protein results from TCRdb running MiXCR on the 5' RACE reads. The table includes under 90,000 distinct CDR3 sequences, approximately 4% detected once. The record originates from a study of neurological immune-mediated disorders. Germline V gene sequence: CDR1 SQVTM, CDR2 ANQGSEA. This CDR3 contains 13 residues. With V trimmed by 2 bases and J by 3 bases, 4 bases remained unmatched. The source material was PBMCs. The clonotype originates from a woman in her forties or fifties with multiple sclerosis. The chain uses TRBV29-1 and TRBJ2-7, with 7 bases identical to TRBD1. The CDR3 region is CSVERTGDYEQYF. Written as DNA, the CDR3 is TGCAGCGTTGAACGGACAGGAGACTACGAGCAGTACTTC.